This T cell receptor beta chain was found in a study of blood T cell repertoires in COVID-19. Background on the study: From the United States, Italy and Spain came samples of acute and convalescent COVID-19. Sources were T cells, B-cell-depleted T cells, or PBMCs; the material itself was cDNA or gDNA.

How the authors handled the data: Reference gene primer amplification in the assay estimated nucleated cell counts. Profiled with immunoSEQ multiplex PCR; TCRdb holds only in-frame clones, not every one. That table furnishes V, J and clone size, whereas the DNA furnished D and trimming. This table has around 140,000 clones, 87% appearing once. The V gene's germline CDR1 is MNHEY and CDR2 SVGAGI. Germline trimming cut 6 bases from V and 3 bases from J; bases unmatched to any gene: 8. The length of the CDR3 is 15 residues. The clonotype originates from a man aged 45 to 65 with active COVID-19. Sequenced input: peripheral blood. This chain connects TRBV6-5 to TRBJ1-2, with 9 bases lining up with TRBD1. Written as DNA, the CDR3 is TGTGCCAGCAGCACGGGACAGGGAAGTGACTATGGCTACACCTTC. Translated, it gives CASSTGQGSDYGYTF.